This is a list of T cell receptor beta chains from one sample in a study of T cells in Graves' hyperthyroidism and ophthalmopathy. TCRdb independently ran MiXCR on the multiplex PCR reads; one entry per CDR3 protein. The sample lists some 700,000 distinct CDR3 sequences; around 15% were seen once. The sample was blood. Every receptor here comes from a man aged 50-59 years with Graves' hyperthyroidism. Each CDR3 is given with its conserved first and last residue. D genes are given only for firm matches. Rows give clone size only sometimes, using once, few, many, or a class for an expanded clone.

abundance: -; v_gene: TRBV6-5; j_gene: TRBJ1-6; d_gene: -; CDR3nt: TGTGCCAGCAGTTACAGCATGACTCATAATTCACCCCTCCACTTT; CDR3aa: CASSYSMTHNSPLHF
abundance: -; v_gene: TRBV28; j_gene: TRBJ2-2; d_gene: -; CDR3nt: TGTGCCAGCAGACGGGACGGTTCCGGGGAGCTGTTTTTT; CDR3aa: CASRRDGSGELFF
abundance: few; v_gene: TRBV7-9; j_gene: TRBJ2-5; d_gene: TRBD1; CDR3nt: TGTGCCAGCAGCCAGGAGACAGGGCAAGAGACCCAGTACTTC; CDR3aa: CASSQETGQETQYF
abundance: -; v_gene: TRBV7-6; j_gene: TRBJ2-1; d_gene: -; CDR3nt: TGTGCCAGCAGCTTATTTTTCAAACGTAAAGCGAGAACCCTCTTCAATGAGCAGTTCTTC; CDR3aa: CASSLFFKRKARTLFNEQFF
abundance: many; v_gene: TRBV19; j_gene: TRBJ2-1; d_gene: -; CDR3nt: TGTGCCAGTAGTACGAGCTTTACCTACTACAATGAGCAGTTCTTC; CDR3aa: CASSTSFTYYNEQFF
abundance: few; v_gene: TRBV20-1; j_gene: TRBJ2-7; d_gene: -; CDR3nt: TGCAGTGCTAGAATTGATCAGGGGACCTACGAGCAGTACTTC; CDR3aa: CSARIDQGTYEQYF
abundance: -; v_gene: TRBV5-8; j_gene: TRBJ2-7; d_gene: -; CDR3nt: TGTGCCAGCAGCTTGGGTGGGATAGCCTACGGGCAGTACTTC; CDR3aa: CASSLGGIAYGQYF
abundance: many; v_gene: TRBV6-1; j_gene: TRBJ2-7; d_gene: -; CDR3nt: TGTGCCAGCAGGGTACAGGTTCTGGGGGTTACCTACGAGCAGTACTTC; CDR3aa: CASRVQVLGVTYEQYF
abundance: many; v_gene: TRBV10-3; j_gene: TRBJ2-5; d_gene: -; CDR3nt: TGTGCCATCAGTGAGTCAGGAGCGGCCCAGTACTTC; CDR3aa: CAISESGAAQYF
abundance: few; v_gene: TRBV14; j_gene: TRBJ2-7; d_gene: TRBD1; CDR3nt: TGTGCCAGCAGCCGGACAGGTATCGAGCAGTACTTC; CDR3aa: CASSRTGIEQYF
abundance: -; v_gene: TRBV3-1; j_gene: TRBJ2-1; d_gene: -; CDR3nt: TGTGCCAGCAGCCGAACATCGGGACCGCACACTGAGCAGTTCTTC; CDR3aa: CASSRTSGPHTEQFF
abundance: many; v_gene: TRBV2; j_gene: TRBJ1-5; d_gene: -; CDR3nt: TGTGCCAGCACCTACGGACTTGGCAATCAGCCCCAGCATTTT; CDR3aa: CASTYGLGNQPQHF
abundance: many; v_gene: TRBV27; j_gene: TRBJ1-1; d_gene: -; CDR3nt: TGTGCCAGCAGTTTATATCAGGGTTCTGTTACTGAAGCTTTCTTT; CDR3aa: CASSLYQGSVTEAFF
abundance: -; v_gene: TRBV11-2; j_gene: TRBJ2-3; d_gene: TRBD2; CDR3nt: TGTGCCAGCGCCCCTGGCGGGAGGAAGGGTGGCACAGATACGCAGTATTTT; CDR3aa: CASAPGGRKGGTDTQYF
abundance: many; v_gene: TRBV28; j_gene: TRBJ2-7; d_gene: -; CDR3nt: TGTGCCAGCGCTTCCGGGGGAACGACCTACGAGCAGTACTTC; CDR3aa: CASASGGTTYEQYF
abundance: many; v_gene: TRBV2; j_gene: TRBJ1-2; d_gene: TRBD1; CDR3nt: TGTGCCAGCAGCGGACACAGGGGGCTAGGCTACACCTTC; CDR3aa: CASSGHRGLGYTF
abundance: many; v_gene: TRBV2; j_gene: TRBJ2-7; d_gene: -; CDR3nt: TGTGCCAGCTCCTTCTCAGGGCGGTCCAGCGAGCAGTACTTC; CDR3aa: CASSFSGRSSEQYF
abundance: many; v_gene: TRBV28; j_gene: TRBJ2-5; d_gene: TRBD2; CDR3nt: TGTGCCAGCAGTTTTTACCGAGCGGGAGTAGGAGAGACCCAGTACTTC; CDR3aa: CASSFYRAGVGETQYF
abundance: few; v_gene: TRBV11-2; j_gene: TRBJ2-3; d_gene: TRBD2; CDR3nt: TGTGCCAGCAGCTTAATGACTAGCGGGAGTAGAGATACGCAGTATTTT; CDR3aa: CASSLMTSGSRDTQYF
abundance: few; v_gene: TRBV28; j_gene: TRBJ2-5; d_gene: -; CDR3nt: TGTGCCAGCAATTACGCGACAGGTTGGGGGACCCAGTACTTC; CDR3aa: CASNYATGWGTQYF
abundance: -; v_gene: TRBV30; j_gene: TRBJ1-5; d_gene: TRBD1; CDR3nt: TGTGCCTGGAGTGACTTGGGACAGGGGGATCCCCAGCATTTT; CDR3aa: CAWSDLGQGDPQHF
abundance: many; v_gene: TRBV28; j_gene: TRBJ2-5; d_gene: -; CDR3nt: TGTGCCAGCAGCCCTGGTTCGATAGGAGAGACCCAGTACTTC; CDR3aa: CASSPGSIGETQYF
abundance: many; v_gene: TRBV20-1; j_gene: TRBJ2-3; d_gene: TRBD2; CDR3nt: TGCAGTGCTAGACAACTAAGAATAGCGGGAAGCACAGATACGCAGTATTTT; CDR3aa: CSARQLRIAGSTDTQYF
abundance: many; v_gene: TRBV2; j_gene: TRBJ2-2; d_gene: -; CDR3nt: TGTGCCAGCAAGGGAGCGTCGATCGCCGGGGAGCTGTTTTTT; CDR3aa: CASKGASIAGELFF
abundance: -; v_gene: TRBV11-3; j_gene: TRBJ1-5; d_gene: -; CDR3nt: TGTGCCAGCAGCTTAGACATTAATCAGCCCCAGCATTTT; CDR3aa: CASSLDINQPQHF
abundance: many; v_gene: TRBV28; j_gene: TRBJ2-2; d_gene: TRBD2; CDR3nt: TGTGCCAGCAAAGGTAGCGGGAGGGCCCGGGCCGGGGAGCTGTTTTTT; CDR3aa: CASKGSGRARAGELFF
abundance: many; v_gene: TRBV6-2/TRBV6-3; j_gene: TRBJ2-7; d_gene: TRBD1; CDR3nt: TGTGCCAGCAGCCTTGGGACAGGTTTTTCCTACGAGCAGTACTTC; CDR3aa: CASSLGTGFSYEQYF
abundance: -; v_gene: TRBV20-1; j_gene: TRBJ1-6; d_gene: -; CDR3nt: TGCAGTGCGAGCGAGGGTCAGGATTCACCCCTCCACTTT; CDR3aa: CSASEGQDSPLHF
abundance: many; v_gene: TRBV5-1; j_gene: TRBJ2-3; d_gene: TRBD1; CDR3nt: TGCGCCAGCAGCTCGGACAGGCGTGGAGATACGCAGTATTTT; CDR3aa: CASSSDRRGDTQYF
abundance: many; v_gene: TRBV12-3/TRBV12-4; j_gene: TRBJ1-2; d_gene: -; CDR3nt: TGTGCCAGCAGTTTATGGGGGAAAGCTAACTATGGCTACACCTTC; CDR3aa: CASSLWGKANYGYTF
abundance: -; v_gene: TRBV5-1; j_gene: TRBJ2-2; d_gene: TRBD1; CDR3nt: TGCGCCAGCAGTCCCCCGGGACAGGGTAAAACCGGGGAGCTGTTTTTT; CDR3aa: CASSPPGQGKTGELFF
abundance: few; v_gene: TRBV19; j_gene: TRBJ2-4; d_gene: TRBD2; CDR3nt: TGTGCCAGTAGTCCCTCAGGAGCGGGAGGCACCCGGGACATTCAGTACTTC; CDR3aa: CASSPSGAGGTRDIQYF
abundance: many; v_gene: TRBV11-2; j_gene: TRBJ1-5; d_gene: -; CDR3nt: TGTGCCAGCAGCTCCCGGGAGGAAGTCAATCAGCCCCAGCATTTT; CDR3aa: CASSSREEVNQPQHF
abundance: few; v_gene: TRBV27; j_gene: TRBJ2-1; d_gene: -; CDR3nt: TGTGCCAGCAGTTTCACCGGGGCTTACAATGAGCAGTTCTTC; CDR3aa: CASSFTGAYNEQFF
abundance: many; v_gene: TRBV6-2/TRBV6-3; j_gene: TRBJ2-2; d_gene: -; CDR3nt: TGTGCCAGCAGTTACGTGACCGGGTGGACCGGGGAGCTGTTTTTT; CDR3aa: CASSYVTGWTGELFF
abundance: -; v_gene: TRBV6-1; j_gene: TRBJ2-7; d_gene: TRBD2; CDR3nt: TGTGCCAGCACCAACGGGGGTATGGCGGGAGCTAAAGAGCAGTACTTC; CDR3aa: CASTNGGMAGAKEQYF
abundance: many; v_gene: TRBV28; j_gene: TRBJ1-2; d_gene: -; CDR3nt: TGTGCCAGCAGTCCAGCAAACCGTGGTTATGGCTACACCTTC; CDR3aa: CASSPANRGYGYTF
abundance: -; v_gene: TRBV27; j_gene: TRBJ2-1; d_gene: -; CDR3nt: TGTGCCAGCAGTTTAATTTGCTGTGGGGAGAAATCCTACAATGAGCAGTTCTTC; CDR3aa: CASSLICCGEKSYNEQFF
abundance: many; v_gene: TRBV11-2; j_gene: TRBJ1-5; d_gene: -; CDR3nt: TGTGCCAGCAGCTTAGCCGGGTCTGCTAATCAGCCCCAGCATTTT; CDR3aa: CASSLAGSANQPQHF
abundance: many; v_gene: TRBV18; j_gene: TRBJ2-1; d_gene: -; CDR3nt: TGTGCCAGCTCACCACTAGGGCGGAACTCCTACAATGAGCAGTTCTTC; CDR3aa: CASSPLGRNSYNEQFF
abundance: many; v_gene: TRBV27; j_gene: TRBJ1-3; d_gene: -; CDR3nt: TGTGCCAGCACCTCTACGGCAGGGACTGGAAACACCATATATTTT; CDR3aa: CASTSTAGTGNTIYF